These T cell receptor beta chains were read from a single sample in a study of vaccination effects on CD4 cells after COVID-19. Using immunoSEQ multiplex PCR, the repertoire was profiled, and TCRdb retains in-frame clones only, with some absent. This table holds under 35,000 clones, over 55% found once. Their recognized antigens are unknown. Sequences were derived from CD4+ T cells from PBMCs cultured with HCoV-NL63 spike peptides, sampled after COVID-19 vaccination. These receptors were collected from a human donor who received a COVID-19 vaccine. Both conserved end residues are part of each CDR3. D genes are given only for firm matches. Some rows have no size entry. The others give once, few or many, or a class for an expanded clone.

v_gene	abundance	d_gene	j_gene	CDR3nt	CDR3aa
TRBV9	-	-	TRBJ2-5	TGTGCCAGCAGCGAGGGGGACGCTGAGACCCAGTACTTC	CASSEGDAETQYF
TRBV3-1/TRBV3-2	-	-	TRBJ1-1	TGTGCCAGCAGCCAAGATGGGGGGGACACTGAAGCTTTCTTT	CASSQDGGDTEAFF
TRBV12-3/TRBV12-4	-	-	TRBJ1-2	TGTGCCAGCAGTTATCTTGGCTATGGCTACACCTTC	CASSYLGYGYTF
TRBV4-1	-	TRBD1	TRBJ2-4	TGCGCCAGCAGCCAAGAGGGACAGGGAAATAACATTCAGTACTTC	CASSQEGQGNNIQYF
TRBV12-3/TRBV12-4	few	-	TRBJ2-1	TGTGCCAGCAGTTTTGGTGCAGGGAATGAGCAGTTCTTC	CASSFGAGNEQFF
TRBV6-5	-	-	TRBJ1-6	TGTGCCAGCAGTTACAGGGGTAGAGATTCACCCCTCCACTTT	CASSYRGRDSPLHF
TRBV5-1	once	TRBD1	TRBJ1-6	TGCGCCAGCAGGCGGGACAGGGGGCATTCACCCCTCCACTTT	CASRRDRGHSPLHF
TRBV6-5	-	-	TRBJ2-3	TGTGCCAGCCGGTCGACTAGTTTTCGAGATACGCAGTATTTT	CASRSTSFRDTQYF
TRBV19	-	TRBD1	TRBJ1-4	TGTGCCAGTAGTATGGGACAGGGTGGTGAAAAACTGTTTTTT	CASSMGQGGEKLFF
TRBV4-1	-	-	TRBJ2-3	TGCGCCAGCAGCCAACCCACATCGGATCTCTATACGCAGTATTTT	CASSQPTSDLYTQYF